Listed below are T cell receptor beta chains from one sample, sequenced in a study of persistence of HIV-infected CD4 T cells. Their recognized antigens are unknown. The table came from immunoSEQ multiplex PCR; TCRdb's copy has only in-frame clones and leaves some out. In the table there are 44,000 or so clones, 80% to 95% of which are singletons. The sample consisted of CD4+ T cells sorted from PBMCs after approximately 20-hour stimulation, taken from a patient who received antiretroviral therapy. The receptors were sampled from an adult man with HIV who was CMV-seropositive. Each CDR3 is given with its conserved first and last residue. D genes are given only for firm matches.

cdr3_nt	cdr3_aa	v_call	j_call	d_call
TGTGCCAGCAGCCAAGAGACAAGACAGACCTACGAGCAGTACTTC	CASSQETRQTYEQYF	TRBV3-1/TRBV3-2	TRBJ2-7	-
TGTGCCAGCAAGAAAAAGGCCCGCTCAATTCGAGAGACCCAGTACTTC	CASKKKARSIRETQYF	TRBV21-1	TRBJ2-5	-
TGCGCCAGCAGCCCAATCCCACAGGGGGGCAAAAACATTCAGTACTTC	CASSPIPQGGKNIQYF	TRBV5-1	TRBJ2-4	TRBD1
TGTGCCAGCTCACCACCCTCGAGCGGGGGCTACAATGAGCAGTTCTTC	CASSPPSSGGYNEQFF	TRBV18	TRBJ2-1	TRBD2
TGTGCCAGCAGCTCGCTAGCGGGGGGGCAAGATGAGCAGTTCTTC	CASSSLAGGQDEQFF	TRBV7-3	TRBJ2-1	TRBD2
TGTGCCAGCAGCATACAGGGTCCAGATACGCAGTATTTT	CASSIQGPDTQYF	TRBV3-1/TRBV3-2	TRBJ2-3	-
TGTGCCAGCTCACCGGGGATTTCAACTAATGAAAAACTGTTTTTT	CASSPGISTNEKLFF	TRBV18	TRBJ1-4	-
TGCGCCAGCAGTGAAGGGAGCGGGGGGTACACCGGGGAGCTGTTTTTT	CASSEGSGGYTGELFF	TRBV10-1	TRBJ2-2	TRBD2
TGTGCCAGCAGACCTGGGACGGCCCTGGGTAACTATGGCTACACCTTC	CASRPGTALGNYGYTF	TRBV28	TRBJ1-2	-
TGCAGCGCCCAACACCTCCCCTACGAGCAGTACTTC	CSAQHLPYEQYF	TRBV29-1	TRBJ2-7	-
TGTGCCAGCATCTGGGGGGGCGCCACAGATACGCAGTATTTT	CASIWGGATDTQYF	TRBV2	TRBJ2-3	-